Below are 17 T cell receptor beta chains sequenced from a single sample in a study of patients and donors after allogeneic stem cell transplantation. TCRdb re-analysed the RT-PCR reads in MiXCR, keeping a single row per CDR3 protein. This sample yields 900,000 to 1,000,000 distinct CDR3 sequences, of which approximately 18% are seen a single time; roughly 6% belongs to the top ten. The source material was blood, either unsorted or a sorted T cell fraction (not recorded which). The receptors were gathered from a human donor who was either an allogeneic HSCT recipient or a stem cell or donor lymphocyte infusion donor (not recorded which). It is not recorded whose cells these are; they may come from a transplant donor.

This chain joins TRBV29-1 and TRBJ2-7; 9 nucleotides match TRBD2. The CDR3 length is 17 residues. The trim removed 5 bases at V and 1 base at J, leaving 15 bases unmatched. In germline, CDR1 is SQVTM, CDR2 ANQGSEA. The CDR3 protein is CSVSRGSGGKRSYEQYF. CDR3 bases: TGCAGCGTTTCAAGGGGTAGCGGGGGCAAAAGATCCTACGAGCAGTACTTC.

The chain joins TRBV30 to TRBJ1-2, with D unclear. Germline loops: CDR1 GTSNPN, CDR2 SVGIG (reference sequence). This CDR3 contains 13 residues. The V gene lost 0 bases and the J gene lost 4 bases, with 9 bases spanning the gap. The CDR3 loop reads CAWSVQTGYGYTF. The DNA for the CDR3 is TGTGCCTGGAGTGTACAGACCGGCTATGGCTACACCTTC.

This clonotype was counted between two and nine times. The chain carries TRBV7-2 and TRBJ2-1; 9 bases align to TRBD2. The CDR3 extends over 15 amino acids. The trim removed 2 bases at V and 9 bases at J, leaving 8 bases unmatched. Germline-derived CDR1 and CDR2 are SGHTA and FQGNSA. This CDR3 reads CASSLKSGGLGEQFF. DNA for the CDR3: TGTGCCAGCAGCTTAAAAAGCGGGGGGTTGGGTGAGCAGTTCTTC.

This clonotype was counted a few times. This chain connects TRBV18 to TRBJ2-5; D might be TRBD1 (5 bases). The CDR3 has 13 residues. V lost 8 bases and J 0 bases, leaving 10 bases between the germline ends. The germline V gene has CDR1 KGHSH and CDR2 LQKENI. CDR3 coding DNA: TGTGCCAGCACAAGGACAAACCAAGAGACCCAGTACTTC. Its translation is CASTRTNQETQYF.

The V gene is TRBV29-1, the J gene TRBJ2-6; D may be TRBD1 (5 bases). V was trimmed by 0 bases and J by 0 bases, leaving 12 bases between them. CDR3 length: 17 amino acids. The germline gives CDR1 SQVTM, CDR2 ANQGSEA. CDR3 in amino acids: CSVEEPGHVSGANVLTF. CDR3 DNA: TGCAGCGTTGAAGAACCAGGACACGTCTCTGGGGCCAACGTCCTGACTTTC.

This clonotype was picked up a small number of times. The chain joins TRBV6-2 or TRBV6-3 to TRBJ2-7; unclear D gene. V lost 6 bases and J lost 0, with 18 bases in between. CDR1 is MNHEY and CDR2 is SVGEGT in the germline V gene. This CDR3 has 16 residues. The CDR3 sequence: CASRQGVGTSSYEQYF. CDR3 in DNA: TGTGCCAGCAGACAAGGAGTGGGCACGAGCTCCTACGAGCAGTACTTC.

This clonotype showed up just a few times. This chain links TRBV7-9 with TRBJ2-5, with 16 bases lining up with TRBD2. From germline, CDR1 is SEHNR and CDR2 FQNEAQ (reference sequence). The CDR3 sequence is 16 residues long. Trimming at V came to 5 bases and at J to 4 bases, leaving 4 bases not matched to a gene. The CDR3 nucleotides read TGTGCCAGCAGCAAGGGACTAGCGGGAGGGTTAGAGACCCAGTACTTC. This gives the protein CASSKGLAGGLETQYF.

The genes are TRBV7-3 and TRBJ2-1; TRBD1 matches 12 bases. This CDR3 region has 17 residues. Per the germline V gene, CDR1 is SGHTA and CDR2 is FQGTGA. The V and J ends lost 5 bases and 7 bases, in that order; junction bases with no gene match: 12. The CDR3 loop reads CASSNIVGTGGLNEQFF. CDR3 nucleotides: TGTGCCAGCAGCAACATAGTGGGGACAGGGGGCTTAAATGAGCAGTTCTTC.

The sample holds a few counts of this clonotype. The chain has TRBV4-2 and TRBJ2-2, with 8 bases that match TRBD2. V lost 4 bases and J lost 4; bases outside the gene matches: 8. Per germline, CDR1 LGHNA and CDR2 YNFKEQ. The CDR3 is 16 residues long. The CDR3 DNA reads TGTGCCAGCAGCCCGCCGGGACTAGAGGTCACCGGGGAGCTGTTTTTT. Its translation: CASSPPGLEVTGELFF.

The CDR3, as DNA: TGTGCCACCAGTGATTTGAATGCGGGAGGACGCACAGATACGCAGTATTTT. This translates into CATSDLNAGGRTDTQYF. The chain employs TRBV24-1 and TRBJ2-3; TRBD2 aligns across 8 bases. V lost 0 bases, J lost 1 base, and 5 bases stayed unmatched. Germline loops: CDR1 KGHDR, CDR2 SFDVKD. This CDR3 is built from 17 residues.

This clonotype turned up a few times. V and J are TRBV4-3 and TRBJ2-1; 8 bases fit TRBD1. The V segment lost 1 base and the J segment 6 bases; nucleotides outside the gene matches: 5. The CDR3 is 15 amino acids. From germline, CDR1 is LGHNA and CDR2 YSLEER. This CDR3 reads CASSQAGGGSNEQFF. In DNA, the CDR3 is TGCGCCAGCAGCCAAGCAGGGGGCGGAAGCAATGAGCAGTTCTTC.

CDR3 coding DNA: TGTGCCAGCAGTGGCGCGGGAGGGCCTATCAATGAGCAGTTCTTC. Translating gives CASSGAGGPINEQFF. The rearrangement joins TRBV2 to TRBJ2-1, with TRBD2 matching over 9 bases. The ends lost 4 bases at V and 6 bases at J; junction bases unmatched: 7. The germline V gene has CDR1 SNHLY and CDR2 FYNNEI. The CDR3 consists of 15 residues.

The chain employs TRBV5-1 and TRBJ2-7; D gene unclear. Between the trimmed V and J ends, which lost 1 base and 5 bases, there was a span of 13 bases. The CDR3 is 14 residues long. Germline V gives CDR1 SGHRS, CDR2 YFSETQ. In nucleotides, the CDR3 is TGCGCCAGCAGCTTGTTTCCGGAGCTGGACGAGCAGTACTTC. This gives the protein CASSLFPELDEQYF.

The V gene is TRBV4-1, the J gene TRBJ1-5; TRBD1 might be the D (5 bases). V was trimmed by 1 base and J by 2 bases, leaving 12 bases between them. CDR1 is MGHRA, CDR2 YSYEKL, per germline. This CDR3 has 16 amino acids. The CDR3 bases are TGCGCCAGCAGCCAAGCAGGGTCCGGGGGCAATCAGCCCCAGCATTTT. It translates to CASSQAGSGGNQPQHF.

The chain links TRBV12-3 or TRBV12-4 to TRBJ2-4, with D perhaps given as TRBD1 or TRBD2 (5 bases each). This CDR3 is built from 13 residues. Trimming removed 3 bases at V and 12 bases at J, with 15 bases between. CDR3 region: CASSFGTHDNQYF. The CDR3 DNA reads TGTGCCAGCAGTTTTGGGACCCACGACAATCAGTACTTC.

This clonotype turned up a few times. The chain is built from TRBV4-2 and TRBJ2-5; 11 bases map to TRBD2. The CDR3 length is 19 residues. Unmatched junction bases numbered 14, after V lost 0 bases and J lost 5 bases. CDR1 and CDR2 (germline): LGHNA, YNFKEQ. CDR3 sequence reads: CASSQDGGTSGGVLETQYF. In DNA, the CDR3 is TGTGCCAGCAGCCAAGATGGTGGAACTAGCGGGGGAGTCTTGGAGACCCAGTACTTC.

In its sample, this clonotype was seen a few times. V usage is TRBV20-1 and J usage is TRBJ2-1; 8 positions agree with TRBD2. The CDR3 is made up of 14 amino acids. Unmatched junction bases numbered 5, after V lost 4 bases and J lost 3 bases. Germline assignment: CDR1 DFQATT and CDR2 SNEGSKA (reference sequence). CDR3: CSATGLEFYNEQFF. CDR3 sequence (DNA): TGCAGTGCTACGGGACTAGAGTTCTACAATGAGCAGTTCTTC.